Presented here are 14 T cell receptor beta chains from one specimen sequenced in a study of blood T cell repertoires in COVID-19. Profiled with immunoSEQ multiplex PCR; TCRdb holds only in-frame clones, not every one. The profile covers approximately 450,000 clones, with around 89% appearing a single time and more than 0.95% taken by the ten largest. Sequencing was done on a sample of PBMCs or T cells enriched from blood (not recorded which). The source is a man younger than 45 who had recovered from COVID-19.

A single count supports this clone. V is TRBV28 and J is TRBJ1-2; 7 bases line up with TRBD1. Looked up from germline, CDR1 is MDHEN and CDR2 is SYDVKM. This CDR3 is 13 amino acids long. Unmatched junction bases numbered 6, after V lost 6 bases and J lost 5 bases. The CDR3 nucleotides read TGTGCCAGCAGGGGACAGAAACATTATGGCTACACCTTC. This gives the protein CASRGQKHYGYTF.

The chain combines TRBV2 with TRBJ2-1; 8 nucleotides align to TRBD2. With 1 base clipped from V and 4 bases from J, the junction kept 0 bases outside the gene matches. This CDR3 comprises 14 residues. Germline V lookup: CDR1 SNHLY, CDR2 FYNNEI. The CDR3 sequence is CASSEVAGYNEQFF. The DNA of the CDR3 is TGTGCCAGCAGTGAAGTAGCGGGGTACAATGAGCAGTTCTTC.

This CDR3 is CASIQQGGYGYTF. CDR3 in DNA: TGTGCCAGCATCCAACAGGGTGGCTATGGCTACACCTTC. The rearrangement links TRBV28 to TRBJ1-2; tentative D call: TRBD1 (6 bases). This CDR3 is 13 amino acids long. CDR1 and CDR2 (germline): MDHEN, SYDVKM. The V end lost 7 bases, the J end lost 4 bases, and 13 bases lay between the germline ends.

CDR3 coding DNA: TGTGCCAGCAGCCCGGACAGGGTGGGACAGCCCCAGCATTTT. Amino acids: CASSPDRVGQPQHF. The V call is TRBV2, the J call TRBJ1-5; 8 bases align to TRBD1. Germline values: CDR1 SNHLY, CDR2 FYNNEI. This CDR3 is 14 amino acids long. Trimming cost V 6 bases and J 7 bases; bases outside gene matches: 8.

A few counts support this clone. The rearrangement links TRBV2 to TRBJ1-2; D unresolved. The V end was cut by 1 base, the J end by 8 bases, with 8 bases between. Germline CDR1 and CDR2: SNHLY and FYNNEI. The CDR3 runs to 12 residues. DNA of the CDR3: TGTGCCAGCAGTGAAGGAGCCGGGGGCTACACCTTC. This sequence encodes CASSEGAGGYTF.

The rearrangement links TRBV11-2 to TRBJ2-3; 8 bases line up with TRBD1. Germline CDR1 is SGHAT and CDR2 is FQNNGV. Losses at the gene ends were 4 bases for V and 3 bases for J; bases not matched to a gene: 3. The CDR3 extends over 14 amino acids. The CDR3 reads CASSYGQGTDTQYF. CDR3 sequence (DNA): TGTGCCAGCAGCTACGGACAGGGAACAGATACGCAGTATTTT.

This chain links TRBV11-2 with TRBJ2-7, with D tentatively TRBD1 (5 bases). V was shortened by 5 bases and J by 2 bases, with 13 bases between the two germline ends. Germline V gene data show CDR1 as SGHAT and CDR2 as FQNNGV. The CDR3 extends over 14 amino acids. The CDR3 here is CASSPQVLAYEQYF. CDR3 sequence (DNA): TGTGCCAGCAGCCCACAGGTTTTGGCCTACGAGCAGTACTTC.

The chain joins TRBV19 to TRBJ2-7, with D possibly being TRBD2 (6 bases). The V gene lost 5 bases and the J gene lost 3 bases, with 14 bases spanning the gap. The CDR3 sequence is 14 residues long. Germline V CDR1 and CDR2: LNHDA, SQIVND (reference sequence). The CDR3 coding sequence is TGTGCCAGTAGTGGGCGGGAAATCGGCTACGAGCAGTACTTC. Translated, it gives CASSGREIGYEQYF.

The gene calls are TRBV4-1 and TRBJ2-1; 15 bases agree with TRBD2. The V segment lost 4 bases and the J segment 2 bases; nucleotides outside the gene matches: 6. This CDR3 contains 18 residues. Per germline, CDR1 MGHRA and CDR2 YSYEKL. The CDR3, as DNA: TGCGCCAGCAGCCCTGGACTAGCGGGAGGGCGGGCCTACAATGAGCAGTTCTTC. Protein sequence: CASSPGLAGGRAYNEQFF.

V and J are TRBV7-9 and TRBJ1-5, with D tentatively TRBD1 (6 bases). There are 14 residues in the CDR3. In germline, CDR1 is SEHNR, CDR2 FQNEAQ (reference sequence). Between the trimmed V and J ends, which lost 2 bases and 1 base, there was a span of 6 bases. Written as DNA, the CDR3 is TGTGCCAGCAGCTTAAGGGGGAGCAATCAGCCCCAGCATTTT. Amino acid sequence: CASSLRGSNQPQHF.

This chain connects TRBV30 to TRBJ1-3, with 8 bases fitting TRBD1. V was pared by 1 base and J by 5 bases, with 1 base of the junction left unmatched. The germline V gene encodes CDR1 GTSNPN and CDR2 SVGIG (reference sequence). This CDR3 contains 13 residues. The CDR3 DNA reads as TGTGCCTGGAGTGGGACAGGGAGAAACACCATATATTTT. It is translated as CAWSGTGRNTIYF.

This sequence joins TRBV12-3 or TRBV12-4 and TRBJ1-2, with D unresolved. V lost 5 bases and J lost 2, with 6 bases in between. This CDR3 has 12 amino acids. The CDR3 loop reads CASSQENYGYTF. In DNA form, the CDR3 reads TGTGCCAGCAGTCAGGAAAACTATGGCTACACCTTC.

This sequence joins TRBV2 and TRBJ1-2; 7 bases match TRBD1. With V trimmed by 3 bases and J by 7 bases, 8 bases remained unmatched. From germline, CDR1 is SNHLY and CDR2 FYNNEI. The CDR3 runs to 14 residues. The CDR3 here is CASSDDRVPGGYTF. The CDR3 bases are TGTGCCAGCAGTGATGACAGGGTGCCGGGTGGCTACACCTTC.

Here the CDR3 DNA reads TGTGCCATCAGTGCGCGGGAGCCGGGCTGGGGGGGGAATGAGCAGTTCTTC. Amino acids: CAISAREPGWGGNEQFF. The rearrangement joins TRBV10-3 to TRBJ2-1, with TRBD2 identical over 7 bases. The junction had 16 bases not matched to a gene; V was cut back by 4 bases and J by 7 bases. The CDR3 has 17 residues. Germline CDR1 reads ENHRY; CDR2 reads SYGVKD.